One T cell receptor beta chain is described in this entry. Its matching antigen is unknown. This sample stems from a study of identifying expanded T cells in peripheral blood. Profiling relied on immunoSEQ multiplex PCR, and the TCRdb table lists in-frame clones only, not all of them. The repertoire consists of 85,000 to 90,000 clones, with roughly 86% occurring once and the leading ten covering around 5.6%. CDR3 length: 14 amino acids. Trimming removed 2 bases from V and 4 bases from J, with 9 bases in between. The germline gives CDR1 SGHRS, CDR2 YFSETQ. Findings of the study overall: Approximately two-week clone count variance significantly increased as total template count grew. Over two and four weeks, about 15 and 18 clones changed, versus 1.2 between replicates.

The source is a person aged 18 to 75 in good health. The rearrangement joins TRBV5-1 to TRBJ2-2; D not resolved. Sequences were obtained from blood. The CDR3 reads CASSLTDPTGELFF. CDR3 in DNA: TGCGCCAGCAGCTTAACGGACCCCACCGGGGAGCTGTTTTTT.